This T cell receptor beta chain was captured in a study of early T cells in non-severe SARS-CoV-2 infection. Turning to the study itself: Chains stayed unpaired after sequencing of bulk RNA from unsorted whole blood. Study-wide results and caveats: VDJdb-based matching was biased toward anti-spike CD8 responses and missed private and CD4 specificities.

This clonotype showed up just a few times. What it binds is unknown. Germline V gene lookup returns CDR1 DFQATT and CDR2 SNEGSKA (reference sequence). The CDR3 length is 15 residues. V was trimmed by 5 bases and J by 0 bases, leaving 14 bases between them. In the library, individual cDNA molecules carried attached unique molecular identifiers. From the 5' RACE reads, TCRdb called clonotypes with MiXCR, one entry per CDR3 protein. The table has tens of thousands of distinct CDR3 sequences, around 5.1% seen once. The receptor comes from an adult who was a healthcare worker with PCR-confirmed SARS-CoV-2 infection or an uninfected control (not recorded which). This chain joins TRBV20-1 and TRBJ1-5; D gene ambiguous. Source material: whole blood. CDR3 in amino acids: CSAPPGSYSNQPQHF. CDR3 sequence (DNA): TGCAGTGCTCCCCCCGGGAGCTATAGCAATCAGCCCCAGCATTTT.